The sequence of this TCR beta chain was determined in a study of CD4 T cells in relation to SARS-CoV-2 and coronaviruses. Study summary: ViraFEST: roughly ten-day antigen culture of PBMCs, then TCR beta CDR3 sequencing.

In germline, CDR1 is MGHRA, CDR2 YSYEKL. V gave up 0 bases and J gave up 8 bases, with 12 bases separating them. The CDR3 sequence is 14 residues long. Note on this clone: Antigen: not known.

Unexposed donor CD4+ T cells date from about 2011-2018, before the COVID-19 pandemic. After about 10 days of culture, CD4+ T cells were isolated. TCRdb keeps only in-frame clones here, not all; method: immunoSEQ multiplex PCR. Among about 25,000 clones, about three quarters were seen once, and the ten largest hold 20% to 25%. The gene calls are TRBV4-1 and TRBJ2-3, with D possibly being TRBD1 (5 bases). The clonotype was recovered from a human donor in good health. Specimen: CD4+ T cells from PBMCs, cultured in vitro. This CDR3 reads CASSQDLGLSTQYF. The CDR3 bases are TGCGCCAGCAGCCAAGATCTGGGGCTATCTACGCAGTATTTT.